These 32 T cell receptor beta chains originate from one sample sequenced in a study of blood T cells in healthy people across ages. Combining a sample-barcoded 5' primer with a J-beta primer mix, a second PCR ran for about 7 to 12 cycles. TCRdb itself ran the 5' RACE reads through MiXCR, one entry per CDR3 protein. The table has 800,000 to 900,000 distinct CDR3 sequences, around 68% seen once. The source material was blood. The origin of the receptors is a young man in good health.

The V gene is TRBV4-2, the J gene TRBJ2-1; D not certain. Germline CDR1 LGHNA, CDR2 YNFKEQ. The CDR3 spans 14 residues. The V end lost 1 base, the J end lost 6 bases, and 10 bases lay between the germline ends. The CDR3: CASSQAEGVNEQFF. CDR3 DNA sequence: TGTGCCAGCAGCCAAGCTGAAGGAGTCAATGAGCAGTTCTTC.

This sequence joins TRBV5-1 and TRBJ2-7; D is possibly TRBD2 (5 bases). With 6 bases removed from V and 7 bases from J, the gap between germline ends came to 17 bases. CDR1 and CDR2 from the germline V gene are SGHRS and YFSETQ. This CDR3 has 13 amino acids. In DNA form, the CDR3 reads TGCGCCAGCACCGAGGTCGGCGGGTTGGAGCAGTACTTC. Residues: CASTEVGGLEQYF.

This clonotype was observed a single time. This chain uses TRBV14 with TRBJ2-3; a possible D gene is TRBD2 (5 bases). This CDR3 has 16 amino acids. V lost 4 bases and J lost 0, with 14 bases in between. The germline V gene has CDR1 SGHDN and CDR2 FVKESK. CDR3 in amino acids: CASSRGGTGSTDTQYF. The CDR3 coding sequence is TGTGCCAGCAGCCGAGGAGGCACGGGGAGCACAGATACGCAGTATTTT.

The chain is built from TRBV12-3 or TRBV12-4 and TRBJ1-2; 11 nucleotides align to TRBD1. V trimming: 6 bases; J trimming: 1 base; junction bases outside the gene matches: 4. CDR3 length equals 15 residues. The CDR3 spells CASRPGTGGNYGYTF. The CDR3 region has the DNA TGTGCCAGCAGGCCCGGGACAGGGGGTAACTATGGCTACACCTTC.

A single count supports this clonotype. The chain uses TRBV9 and TRBJ2-4; 11 nucleotides match TRBD1. The closer fit of TRBJ2-7 to the DNA end suggests the J call may be wrong. The CDR3 is 13 residues long. Germline V gives CDR1 SGDLS, CDR2 YYNGEE. CDR3: CASSIGTGGEQYF. CDR3 coding DNA: TGTGCCAGCAGCATTGGGACAGGGGGCGAGCAGTACTTC.

The chain recombines TRBV6-5 with TRBJ2-1; 12 bases are shared with TRBD2. CDR3 length: 16 amino acids. V shed 6 bases and J 2 bases; nucleotides not matched to a gene: 5. Germline CDR1 is MNHEY and CDR2 is SVGAGI. CDR3 sequence reads: CASRGPSGGAYNEQFF. CDR3 nucleotides: TGTGCCAGCAGGGGCCCTAGCGGGGGGGCCTACAATGAGCAGTTCTTC.

The V call is TRBV29-1, the J call TRBJ2-7; D is perhaps TRBD1 or TRBD2 (5 bases each). CDR3 size: 13 residues. Trimming removed 5 bases at V and 0 bases at J, with 11 bases between. The germline V gene has CDR1 SQVTM and CDR2 ANQGSEA. The DNA of the CDR3 is TGCAGCGTTCGGGACGGGGACTCCTACGAGCAGTACTTC. Its protein is CSVRDGDSYEQYF.

The chain joins TRBV5-1 to TRBJ2-1, with 8 positions matching TRBD2. V shed 4 bases, J shed 13 bases, and the junction held 13 bases outside the gene matches. Looked up from germline, CDR1 is SGHRS and CDR2 is YFSETQ. The CDR3 spans 14 residues. The CDR3 region is CASSNGTSRGSQFF. For the CDR3, the DNA is TGCGCCAGCAGCAACGGGACTAGTAGGGGGTCACAGTTCTTC.

The chain links TRBV4-1 to TRBJ1-2; perhaps TRBD1 as D (6 bases). The V and J ends lost 0 bases and 6 bases respectively, with 11 bases between them. The CDR3 is made up of 14 amino acids. Germline V gene sequence: CDR1 MGHRA, CDR2 YSYEKL. CDR3 loop: CASSQENRANGYTF. The CDR3 region has the DNA TGCGCCAGCAGCCAAGAAAACAGGGCGAATGGCTACACCTTC.

V and J are TRBV6-5 and TRBJ2-3, with unresolved D. The V end was cut by 0 bases, the J end by 0 bases, with 10 bases between. The CDR3 extends over 16 amino acids. The germline CDR1 and CDR2 sequences are MNHEY and SVGAGI. In DNA, the CDR3 is TGTGCCAGCAGTTACTCGGAAGTGGCTAGCACAGATACGCAGTATTTT. Translating it yields CASSYSEVASTDTQYF.

The table lists this clonotype with many counts. This chain joins TRBV28 and TRBJ2-7; D unresolved. Between the trimmed V and J ends, which lost 5 bases and 3 bases, there was a span of 11 bases. The CDR3 covers 13 residues. Germline values: CDR1 MDHEN, CDR2 SYDVKM. CDR3 sequence: CASSPTGNYEQYF. Written as DNA, the CDR3 is TGTGCCAGCAGTCCGACTGGGAACTACGAGCAGTACTTC.

This clonotype was seen more than once but under ten times. The CDR3, as DNA: TGCAGTGCTACGGGGGGGACTGTCGTCGCCTACGAGCAGTACTTC. Encoded protein: CSATGGTVVAYEQYF. The chain uses TRBV20-1 and TRBJ2-7; 8 nucleotides agree with TRBD2. Germline loops: CDR1 DFQATT, CDR2 SNEGSKA (reference sequence). CDR3 length: 15 residues. The V and J ends lost 4 bases and 2 bases, in that order; junction bases with no gene match: 10.

The chain combines TRBV7-8 with TRBJ2-5; D gene uncertain. This CDR3 spans 14 amino acids. V was clipped by 10 bases and J by 1 base, with 16 bases between them. CDR1 SGHVS and CDR2 FQNEAQ come from the germline V gene. In nucleotides, the CDR3 is TGTGCCACCTCCTCGCAAGGCTTCCAAGAGACCCAGTACTTC. It encodes CATSSQGFQETQYF.

The V and J genes are TRBV2 and TRBJ2-7; 8 bases match TRBD1. This CDR3 contains 13 residues. V lost 8 bases, J lost 5 bases, and 8 bases stayed unmatched. Germline V gene lookup returns CDR1 SNHLY and CDR2 FYNNEI. CDR3 DNA sequence: TGTGCCAGCGACTTTCAGGGGGCGGACGAGCAGTACTTC. It translates to CASDFQGADEQYF. The full variable domain, with the rest looked up from reference TRBV2 and TRBJ2-7, is EPEVTQTPSHQVTQMGQEVILRCVPISNHLYFYWYRQILGQKVEFLVSFYNNEISEKSEIFDDQFSVERPDGSNFTLKIRSTKLEDSAMYFCASDFQGADEQYFGPGTRLTVT.

The chain employs TRBV27 and TRBJ2-4, with 10 bases identical to TRBD2. The J call may be mistaken, given a closer DNA end match to TRBJ2-7. The CDR3 length is 17 residues. CDR1 is MNHEY, CDR2 SMNVEV, per germline (reference sequence). The CDR3 reads CASSLSERGGRSYEQYF. CDR3 nucleotide sequence: TGTGCCAGCAGTTTAAGTGAGCGGGGGGGCAGATCTTACGAGCAGTACTTC.

A note on this clonotype: A junction end diverges from the germline sequence, so it may reflect a read error. CDR3 residues: CTSSQDPTGTFYEQYF. CDR3 sequence (DNA): TGTACCAGCAGCCAAGATCCTACAGGGACCTTCTACGAGCAGTACTTC. The genes are TRBV4-2 and TRBJ2-4; the D gene is possibly TRBD1 (6 bases). The J call is doubtful: the DNA matches TRBJ2-7 better. Germline assignment: CDR1 LGHNA and CDR2 YNFKEQ. This CDR3 is built from 16 residues.

This clonotype was found a few times. This chain uses TRBV7-2 with TRBJ2-5; the D gene could be TRBD1 or TRBD2 (6 bases each). V was clipped by 7 bases and J by 5 bases, with 20 bases between them. The CDR3 is 15 amino acids. Per the germline V gene, CDR1 is SGHTA and CDR2 is FQGNSA. In nucleotides, the CDR3 is TGTGCCAGCAAGGGGGGCGATAGCCAAGGGGAGACCCAGTACTTC. Residues: CASKGGDSQGETQYF.

This clonotype showed up just a few times. The chain joins TRBV20-1 to TRBJ1-4; 8 positions agree with TRBD1. CDR1 is DFQATT and CDR2 is SNEGSKA in the germline V gene (reference sequence). Trimming at V came to 3 bases and at J to 5 bases, leaving 5 bases not matched to a gene. The CDR3 has 14 amino acids. In DNA, the CDR3 is TGCAGTGCTAGGCCCGGGACAGGCAATGAAAAACTGTTTTTT. Protein product: CSARPGTGNEKLFF.

The chain links TRBV9 to TRBJ1-2; 7 bases line up with TRBD1. CDR1 SGDLS and CDR2 YYNGEE come from the germline V gene. With V trimmed by 6 bases and J by 2 bases, 7 bases remained unmatched. This CDR3 comprises 14 residues. The DNA of the CDR3 is TGTGCCAGCAACCAGGGGGGGCCGAACTATGGCTACACCTTC. It encodes CASNQGGPNYGYTF.

V is TRBV6-6 and J is TRBJ1-2; TRBD1 is a possible D gene (5 bases). Germline V gene sequence: CDR1 MNHNY, CDR2 SVGAGI (reference sequence). V dropped 0 bases and J dropped 4 bases, with 18 bases sitting between them. The length of the CDR3 is 17 residues. The CDR3 bases are TGTGCCAGCAGTTACTCCGGGGGTCGGAGGGGAGGCTATGGCTACACCTTC. It specifies CASSYSGGRRGGYGYTF.

V is TRBV28 and J is TRBJ2-7; 9 bases are shared with TRBD1. The germline V gene encodes CDR1 MDHEN and CDR2 SYDVKM. V shed 4 bases, J shed 4 bases, and the junction held 8 bases outside the gene matches. The CDR3 has 15 amino acids. As DNA, the CDR3 is TGTGCCAGCAGTTCCCCGGACAGGGGCGCGTACGAGCAGTACTTC. Its protein product is CASSSPDRGAYEQYF.

This clonotype was observed a handful of times. The CDR3 sequence: CSARDFLRDVPADTQYF. The CDR3 nucleotides are TGCAGTGCTAGAGATTTTCTCCGGGACGTTCCCGCAGATACGCAGTATTTT. The chain uses TRBV20-1 and TRBJ2-3; D could derive from TRBD1 or TRBD2 (5 bases each). Trimming left V 0 bases short and J 4 bases short, with 20 bases between. The CDR3 has 17 residues. Germline values: CDR1 DFQATT, CDR2 SNEGSKA (reference sequence).

The chain is built from TRBV2 and TRBJ1-6; D might be TRBD1 (6 bases). Trimming took 5 bases from V and 7 from J, leaving 15 bases between them. Germline V gene data show CDR1 as SNHLY and CDR2 as FYNNEI. The CDR3 is made up of 15 amino acids. CDR3 loop: CASSIQGHTNSPLHF. CDR3 DNA: TGTGCCAGCAGTATACAGGGACATACCAATTCACCCCTCCACTTT. The full variable domain, its missing parts supplied by reference TRBV2 and TRBJ1-6, is EPEVTQTPSHQVTQMGQEVILRCVPISNHLYFYWYRQILGQKVEFLVSFYNNEISEKSEIFDDQFSVERPDGSNFTLKIRSTKLEDSAMYFCASSIQGHTNSPLHFGNGTRLTVT.

This clonotype was seen a few times. This sequence joins TRBV5-1 and TRBJ2-6; no firm D call. CDR3 length equals 15 residues. The V end lost 5 bases, the J end lost 4 bases, and 13 bases lay between the germline ends. CDR1 is SGHRS and CDR2 is YFSETQ in the germline V gene. In DNA form, the CDR3 reads TGCGCCAGCAGTTTCGACTCCTTGGGGGCCAACGTCCTGACTTTC. Amino acids: CASSFDSLGANVLTF.

The chain couples TRBV12-3 or TRBV12-4 to TRBJ2-1; 9 positions agree with TRBD2. Trimming cost V 6 bases and J 11 bases; bases outside gene matches: 5. This CDR3 comprises 12 residues. Here the CDR3 reads CASSETSGKQFF. CDR3 DNA: TGTGCCAGCAGCGAGACTAGCGGAAAGCAGTTCTTC.

This clonotype was seen more than once but under ten times. The genes are TRBV6-5 and TRBJ2-6, with D tentatively TRBD2 (6 bases). Germline CDR1 and CDR2: MNHEY and SVGAGI. The V end lost 4 bases, the J end lost 4 bases, and 20 bases lay between the germline ends. This CDR3 region has 18 residues. CDR3 protein: CASSSAGTALGGANVLTF. CDR3 in DNA: TGTGCCAGCAGTTCCGCCGGGACTGCCCTCGGCGGGGCCAACGTCCTGACTTTC.

This clonotype was found a few times. The rearrangement joins TRBV12-3 or TRBV12-4 to TRBJ2-3; weak D call: TRBD1 (6 bases). The V end lost 7 bases, the J end lost 6 bases, and 14 bases lay between the germline ends. This CDR3 has 13 residues. The CDR3 loop is CASTGASQDTQYF. CDR3 nucleotide sequence: TGTGCCAGCACAGGGGCTTCACAGGATACGCAGTATTTT.

The chain is built from TRBV6-2 or TRBV6-3 and TRBJ2-4; 9 bases agree with TRBD1. V lost 6 bases and J lost 5; bases outside the gene matches: 5. Germline V lookup: CDR1 MNHEY, CDR2 SVGEGT. The CDR3 runs to 14 residues. CDR3 bases: TGTGCCAGCAGCCGGGACAGGGAACAAAACATTCAGTACTTC. This gives the protein CASSRDREQNIQYF.

The chain couples TRBV13 to TRBJ2-3, with a tentative D call TRBD2 (6 bases). V lost 2 bases and J lost 2, with 26 bases in between. This CDR3 spans 20 amino acids. CDR1 and CDR2 (germline): PRHDT, FYEKMQ (reference sequence). DNA of the CDR3: TGTGCCAGCAGCTTAACCCGGAGAAGGGACGGACGGGGGTACACAGATACGCAGTATTTT. The encoded protein is CASSLTRRRDGRGYTDTQYF.

The chain employs TRBV20-1 and TRBJ2-7; tentatively, D is TRBD1 (6 bases). The CDR3 has 14 residues. V was shortened by 4 bases and J by 3 bases, with 16 bases between the two germline ends. CDR1 is DFQATT and CDR2 is SNEGSKA in the germline V gene (reference sequence). CDR3 nucleotides: TGCAGTGCTAAGCCGGGACAAGCCTTCTACGAGCAGTACTTC. This sequence encodes CSAKPGQAFYEQYF.

V and J are TRBV20-1 and TRBJ2-6; perhaps TRBD2 as D (6 bases). With 2 bases removed from V and 1 base from J, the gap between germline ends came to 9 bases. The CDR3 covers 15 residues. The germline gives CDR1 DFQATT, CDR2 SNEGSKA (reference sequence). The CDR3 protein is CSARRGTSGANVLTF. CDR3 DNA sequence: TGCAGTGCTAGACGGGGGACTTCTGGGGCCAACGTCCTGACTTTC.

J is TRBJ2-7 and V is TRBV12-3 or TRBV12-4; D perhaps matches TRBD1 (6 bases). The CDR3 contains 14 residues. Trimming cost V 0 bases and J 5 bases, with 11 bases left between them. CDR3 in DNA: TGTGCCAGCAGTTTAGCCAGGGGTGGCCACGAGCAGTACTTC. Its translation is CASSLARGGHEQYF.